This TCR beta chain was sequenced during a study of blood T cell repertoires in COVID-19 (dated by TCRdb to 2018 to 2020). Background on the whole study: Samples covering the acute and convalescent phases of COVID-19 were provided by collaborators in the United States, Italy and Spain. The prospective study material was composed of cDNA or gDNA derived from T cells, B-cell-depleted T cells, or PBMCs. The dataset comprised deeply sampled blood TCRbeta repertoires from subjects exposed to, actively infected with, or recovered from COVID-19. The repertoires were made available in a free public database intended to serve as a resource for research on the immune response to SARS-CoV-2. Samples were obtained from the ongoing ImmuneRACE study (first 160 participants) and from over a thousand subjects provided by 6 global collaborators. Nearly every sample came with metadata listing a de-identified subject ID, COVID-19 status, age in years and sex. Where available, HLA class I and class II types were obtained from metadata supplied by the sample provider rather than from assay-based typing. Broader findings and caveats from the paper: How much clinical and demographic metadata was included differed by source and by participant, and the metadata was provided uncurated.

TCRbeta CDR3 regions were amplified from genomic DNA by means of the immunoSEQ Assay, a bias-controlled multiplex PCR. The study's own analysis went as follows. Within the assay, amplification of reference gene primers was used to estimate how many nucleated cells each sample contained. Sequence reads were collapsed and filtered to measure the absolute abundance of every unique TCRbeta CDR3 rearrangement. For each sample, productive Simpson clonality was calculated by taking the square root of Simpson's diversity index across productive rearrangements. TCRdb's version of the immuneACCESS table is confined to in-frame rearrangements and falls short of the full clone set. An unresolved V gene accounts for under half of the shortfall where checked; the remainder is of unknown origin. D and trimming were read from the DNA, whereas the V and J calls and clone size are those reported in that table. The sample table lists roughly 180,000 clones, approximately 85% of them with a count of one. The ten largest account for over 7.5% of the sample.

In regard to this clone: Its binding antigen is unknown. Base qualities were left out, and no much larger clone turns up one base away.

The CDR3 runs 17 amino acids, cysteine and phenylalanine included. Of the read, only the CDR3 DNA is kept; its 51 bases are in frame from base 1. CDR1 is given as MDHEN and CDR2 as SYDVKM, both from the germline V gene. Compared with germline, V lacks 5 bases and J lacks 8 bases; bases without a gene match: 12. Participants in the prospective study were enrolled through a virtual design, were aged roughly 18 to 95 years, and lived in approximately 24 United States geographic areas. In the prospective study, participants were assigned to cohorts based on the clinical history participants reported in a screening survey and a study questionnaire. Recovered participants in ImmuneRACE Cohort 3 were defined by two consecutive negative NP/OP PCR tests, clearance by a healthcare professional, or resolution of symptoms. Mobile phlebotomists in the prospective study collected whole blood, serum and a nasopharyngeal or oropharyngeal swab from every participant. Additional blood draws and questionnaires over a 2-month period could optionally be provided by prospective study participants. Before DNA extraction, blood samples from the prospective study were shipped at room temperature or frozen.

The origin of this receptor is a young woman who had recovered from COVID-19. Source material: PBMCs or T cells enriched from blood (not recorded which). The chain is made from TRBV28 and TRBJ2-1, with 13 bases in between that match TRBD2. The CDR3 protein is CASSRLAGGRFGDEQFF. Here is the DNA: TGTGCCAGCAGTCGACTAGCGGGAGGAAGGTTCGGCGATGAGCAGTTCTTC. Beyond the CDR3, the reference TRBV28 and TRBJ2-1 genes provide the residues; the full variable domain reads: DVKVTQSSRYLVKRTGEKVFLECVQDMDHENMFWYRQDPGLGLRLIYFSYDVKMKEKGDIPEGYSVSREKKERFSLILESASTNQTSMYLCASSRLAGGRFGDEQFFGPGTRLTVL.